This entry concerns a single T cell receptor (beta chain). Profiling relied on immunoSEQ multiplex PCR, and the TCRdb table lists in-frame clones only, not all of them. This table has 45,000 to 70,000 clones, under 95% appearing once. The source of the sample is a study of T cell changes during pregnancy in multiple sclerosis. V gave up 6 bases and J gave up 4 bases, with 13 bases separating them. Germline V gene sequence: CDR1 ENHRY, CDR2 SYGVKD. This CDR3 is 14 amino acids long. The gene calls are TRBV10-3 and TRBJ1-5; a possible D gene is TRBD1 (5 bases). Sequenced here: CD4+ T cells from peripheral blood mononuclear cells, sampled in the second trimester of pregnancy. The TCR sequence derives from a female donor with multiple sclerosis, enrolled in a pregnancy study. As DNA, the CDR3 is TGTGCCATCAGCGAAAAACAGGAGAATCAGCCCCAGCATTTT. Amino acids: CAISEKQENQPQHF.